This T cell receptor (beta chain) was retrieved from a study of T cells in Graves' hyperthyroidism and ophthalmopathy. Study-level points and caveats: Blood also carried most thyroid clonotypes expanded above 0.001. In simple terms, a model built on 13 V-J features told ophthalmopathy apart from stable hyperthyroidism.

The investigators amplified TCR beta CDR3 regions from RNA transcripts. The HTBI primer set drove a first-round RT-PCR of the TCR CDR3. TCRdb fed the multiplex PCR reads into MiXCR, producing one record per CDR3 protein. The sample holds under 400,000 distinct CDR3 sequences, 12% to 15% seen once. This clonotype was detected only a few times. Its target is unknown. Germline V lookup: CDR1 MNHEY, CDR2 SMNVEV (reference sequence). The CDR3 is made up of 14 amino acids. The V gene end was trimmed by 6 bases and the J gene end by 6 bases; junction bases not matched to a gene: 7. Every diagnosis used clinical symptoms, serum thyroxine and TRAb, thyroid ultrasound and orbital computed tomography.

Material for sequencing was blood. The chain is built from TRBV27 and TRBJ2-7; 11 bases line up with TRBD2. The clonotype originates from a woman aged 60-75 years with Graves' ophthalmopathy. The DNA of the CDR3 is TGTGCCAGCAGGGCAGATCTAGCGGGAGGCGAGCAGTACTTC. Translated, it gives CASRADLAGGEQYF.